This T cell receptor (beta chain) was identified during a study of multiple sclerosis patients with progressive multifocal leukoencephalopathy. Time point described: time of PML onset. Method: immunoSEQ multiplex PCR; TCRdb's copy keeps in-frame clones and lacks some. The sample includes some 28,000 clones, roughly 85% of them seen just once. CDR1 and CDR2 (germline): SGDLS, YYNGEE. The CDR3 is 14 amino acids. V gave up 5 bases and J gave up 5 bases; unmatched junction bases: 7. The sequence was obtained from a woman in her thirties with progressive multifocal leukoencephalopathy. Specimen: PBMCs, collected from a patient treated with natalizumab. This chain connects TRBV9 to TRBJ2-3; 8 bases align to TRBD2. CDR3 nucleotide sequence: TGTGCCAGCAGTGAGACTAGCGCGCGAGATACGCAGTATTTT. Translation gives CASSETSARDTQYF.